This is a list of T cell receptor beta chains from one sample in a study of identical twins. TCRdb re-derived calls from the 5' RACE reads in MiXCR, one entry per CDR3 protein. In the table there are some 630,000 distinct CDR3 sequences, roughly 7.1% of which are singletons. This sample was shared with a second study, whose subject was yellow fever vaccine responses in identical twins.

The sequenced material came from PBMCs. The receptors come from a woman aged 18 to 35 in good health. Each CDR3 is given without its conserved first and last residue. Each record gives: J gene, V gene, CDR3 protein.

TRBJ2-1 | TRBV5-6 | ASSYRTSGGSNEQF
TRBJ2-3 | TRBV6-1 | ASSSGQFSTDTQY
TRBJ2-5 | TRBV2 | ASKKREGLETQY
TRBJ1-1 | TRBV15 | ATSRGVAGATEAF
TRBJ2-1 | TRBV7-9 | ASSKLAGVNEQF
TRBJ2-1 | TRBV6-5 | ASSSGTSGRISYNEQF
TRBJ2-3 | TRBV25-1 | ASSEFEGQRQY
TRBJ2-1 | TRBV20-1 | SAPRASSPYNEQF
TRBJ1-2 | TRBV29-1 | SGDYGYT
TRBJ2-1 | TRBV4-2 | ASSQVGDAAYNEQF
TRBJ2-3 | TRBV5-1 | ASSWTSGTHPDTQY
TRBJ1-4 | TRBV4-1 | ASSQPTLGKLF
TRBJ1-2 | TRBV28 | ASSFLNRGQGENYGYT
TRBJ1-1 | TRBV19 | ASSDGSGKAF
TRBJ2-5 | TRBV18 | ASSPRTDREGQY
TRBJ1-1 | TRBV13 | ASSLEGHSEAF
TRBJ2-1 | TRBV5-1 | ASSPGGAKVYNEQF
TRBJ2-5 | TRBV2 | ASRRGQETQY
TRBJ2-6 | TRBV11-2 | ASSSRTSGGTSGANVLT
TRBJ2-7 | TRBV28 | ASRRDRAYEQY
TRBJ1-1 | TRBV2 | ASSWTGVAEAF
TRBJ1-5 | TRBV6-1 | ASINARGGNQPQH
TRBJ2-5 | TRBV5-4 | ASSWDVQETQY